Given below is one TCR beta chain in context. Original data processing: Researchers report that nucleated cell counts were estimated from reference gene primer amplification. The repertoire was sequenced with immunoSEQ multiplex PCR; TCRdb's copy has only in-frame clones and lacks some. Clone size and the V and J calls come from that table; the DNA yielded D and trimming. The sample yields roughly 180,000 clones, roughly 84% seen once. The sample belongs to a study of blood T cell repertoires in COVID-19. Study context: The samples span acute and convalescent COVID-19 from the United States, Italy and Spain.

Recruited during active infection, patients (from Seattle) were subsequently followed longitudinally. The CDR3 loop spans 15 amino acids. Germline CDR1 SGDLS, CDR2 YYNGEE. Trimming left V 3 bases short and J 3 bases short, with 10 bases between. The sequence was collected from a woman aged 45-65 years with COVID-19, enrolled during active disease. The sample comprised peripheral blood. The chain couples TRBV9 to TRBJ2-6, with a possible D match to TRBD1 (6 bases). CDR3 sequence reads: CASSGQVYGANVLTF. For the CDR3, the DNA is TGTGCCAGCAGCGGACAGGTTTATGGGGCCAACGTCCTGACTTTC.